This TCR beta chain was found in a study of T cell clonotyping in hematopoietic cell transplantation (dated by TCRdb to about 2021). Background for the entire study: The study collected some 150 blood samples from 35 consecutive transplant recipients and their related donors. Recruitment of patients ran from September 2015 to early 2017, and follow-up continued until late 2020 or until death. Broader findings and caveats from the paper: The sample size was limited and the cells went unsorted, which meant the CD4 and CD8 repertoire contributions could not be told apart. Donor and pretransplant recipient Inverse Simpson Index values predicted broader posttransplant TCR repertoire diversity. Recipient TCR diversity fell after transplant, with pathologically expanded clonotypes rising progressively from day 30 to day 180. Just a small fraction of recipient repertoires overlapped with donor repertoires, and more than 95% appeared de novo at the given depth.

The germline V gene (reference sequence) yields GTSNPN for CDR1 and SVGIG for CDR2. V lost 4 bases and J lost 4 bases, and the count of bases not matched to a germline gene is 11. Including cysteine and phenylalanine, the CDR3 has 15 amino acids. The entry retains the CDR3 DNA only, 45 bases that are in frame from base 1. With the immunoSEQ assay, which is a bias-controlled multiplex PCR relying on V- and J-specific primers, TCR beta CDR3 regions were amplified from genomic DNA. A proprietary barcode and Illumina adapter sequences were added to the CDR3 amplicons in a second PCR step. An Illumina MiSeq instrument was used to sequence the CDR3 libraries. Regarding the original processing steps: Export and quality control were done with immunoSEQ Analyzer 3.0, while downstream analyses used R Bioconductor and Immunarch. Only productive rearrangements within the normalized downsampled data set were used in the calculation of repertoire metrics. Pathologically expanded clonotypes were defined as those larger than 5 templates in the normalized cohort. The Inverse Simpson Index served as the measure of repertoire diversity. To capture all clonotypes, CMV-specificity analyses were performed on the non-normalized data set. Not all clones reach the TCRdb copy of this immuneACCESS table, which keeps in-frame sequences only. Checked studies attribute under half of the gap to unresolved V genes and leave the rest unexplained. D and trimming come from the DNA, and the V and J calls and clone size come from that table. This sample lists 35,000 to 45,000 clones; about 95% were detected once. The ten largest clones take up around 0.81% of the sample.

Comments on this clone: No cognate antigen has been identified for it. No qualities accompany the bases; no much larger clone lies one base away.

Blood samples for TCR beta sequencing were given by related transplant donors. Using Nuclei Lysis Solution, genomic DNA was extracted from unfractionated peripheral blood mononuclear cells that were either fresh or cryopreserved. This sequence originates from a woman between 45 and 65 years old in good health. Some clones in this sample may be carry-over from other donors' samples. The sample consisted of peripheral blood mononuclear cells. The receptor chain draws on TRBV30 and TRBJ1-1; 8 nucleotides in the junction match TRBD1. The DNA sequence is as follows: TGTGCCTGGACCTCAGGACAGGGTTCAAGCACTGAAGCTTTCTTT. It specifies CAWTSGQGSSTEAFF. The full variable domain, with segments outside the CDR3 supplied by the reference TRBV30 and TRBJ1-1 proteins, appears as SQTIHQWPATLVQPVGSPLSLECTVEGTSNPNLYWYRQAAGRGLQLLFYSVGIGQISSEVPQNLSASRPQDRQFILSSKKLLLSDSGFYLCAWTSGQGSSTEAFFGQGTRLTVV.